The rows below give T cell receptor beta chains drawn from one sample of a study of shared clonotypes between healthy human individuals. Sequencing was performed with immunoSEQ multiplex PCR; in TCRdb, only in-frame clones are kept and a portion is missing. This sample has 950,000 to 1,100,000 clones, with roughly 75% found just once. Sequencing was carried out using memory CD4+ T cells sorted from blood. All receptors come from a man younger than 35 in good health. Each CDR3 is given with its conserved first and last residue. Each record gives: V gene, clone size, D gene, J gene, CDR3 protein, CDR3 DNA. The D gene is left open where the match is weak. Some rows have no size entry. The others give once, few or many, or a class for an expanded clone.

V: TRBV4-1; size: -; D: TRBD1; J: TRBJ2-2; CDR3: CASSQGPGQGRPTGELFF; DNA: TGCGCCAGCAGCCAGGGACCGGGACAGGGGAGGCCCACCGGGGAGCTGTTTTTT
V: TRBV19; size: -; D: -; J: TRBJ2-5; CDR3: CASSISGRDQETQYF; DNA: TGTGCCAGTAGTATAAGCGGCAGAGACCAAGAGACCCAGTACTTC
V: TRBV6-5; size: -; D: -; J: TRBJ1-1; CDR3: CASSRRNTEAFF; DNA: TGTGCCAGTTCGAGAAGGAACACTGAAGCTTTCTTT
V: TRBV7-9; size: few; D: -; J: TRBJ2-7; CDR3: CASSFPGSSYEQYF; DNA: TGTGCCAGCAGCTTCCCCGGTAGCTCCTACGAGCAGTACTTC
V: TRBV10-3; size: -; D: TRBD1; J: TRBJ1-1; CDR3: CAISEYQGGTEAFF; DNA: TGTGCCATCAGTGAGTACCAGGGGGGTACTGAAGCTTTCTTT
V: TRBV7-9; size: -; D: -; J: TRBJ1-3; CDR3: CASSLRVRGLTGNTIYF; DNA: TGTGCCAGCAGCTTACGCGTCAGGGGCTTAACTGGAAACACCATATATTTT
V: TRBV11-2; size: -; D: TRBD1; J: TRBJ2-7; CDR3: CASSIRQGAGSYEQYF; DNA: TGTGCCAGCAGCATAAGACAGGGGGCCGGCTCCTACGAGCAGTACTTC
V: TRBV14; size: few; D: -; J: TRBJ1-1; CDR3: CASSQVGGVAEAFF; DNA: TGTGCCAGCAGCCAAGTGGGGGGAGTGGCTGAAGCTTTCTTT
V: TRBV18; size: -; D: TRBD1; J: TRBJ2-3; CDR3: CASSPTGDTQYF; DNA: TGTGCCAGCTCGCCGACAGGGGATACGCAGTATTTT
V: TRBV10-3; size: few; D: -; J: TRBJ1-2; CDR3: CAISEDSGYTF; DNA: TGTGCCATCAGTGAGGACAGCGGCTACACCTTC
V: TRBV18; size: -; D: -; J: TRBJ1-1; CDR3: CASSLSEDTEAFF; DNA: TGTGCCAGCTCACTATCAGAAGACACTGAAGCTTTCTTT
V: TRBV4-1; size: -; D: -; J: TRBJ2-1; CDR3: CASSQVTLGLEQFF; DNA: TGCGCCAGCAGCCAAGTGACTCTGGGTCTTGAGCAGTTCTTC
V: TRBV6-4; size: few; D: -; J: TRBJ1-1; CDR3: CASRPNTEAFF; DNA: TGTGCCAGCAGGCCGAACACTGAAGCTTTCTTT
V: TRBV19; size: few; D: TRBD1; J: TRBJ2-7; CDR3: CASKRQGQASSYEQYF; DNA: TGTGCCAGTAAACGACAGGGCCAGGCGAGCTCCTACGAGCAGTACTTC
V: TRBV30; size: few; D: -; J: TRBJ1-5; CDR3: CAWSTNPNQPQHF; DNA: TGTGCCTGGAGTACAAATCCCAATCAGCCCCAGCATTTT
V: TRBV27; size: -; D: -; J: TRBJ2-2; CDR3: CASSFADTGELFF; DNA: TGTGCCAGCAGTTTCGCGGACACCGGGGAGCTGTTTTTT
V: TRBV10-1; size: -; D: -; J: TRBJ2-3; CDR3: CASSDGRRSTDTQYF; DNA: TGCGCCAGCAGTGACGGCAGGCGAAGCACAGATACGCAGTATTTT
V: TRBV27; size: -; D: TRBD2; J: TRBJ2-1; CDR3: CASSRSREGYNEQFF; DNA: TGTGCCAGCAGTCGGTCGCGGGAGGGGTACAATGAGCAGTTCTTC
V: TRBV29-1; size: -; D: TRBD2; J: TRBJ2-2; CDR3: CSAASGTNTGELFF; DNA: TGCAGCGCCGCTAGCGGTACGAACACCGGGGAGCTGTTTTTT
V: TRBV6-6; size: -; D: TRBD1; J: TRBJ1-5; CDR3: CASTRTGGNQPQHF; DNA: TGTGCCAGCACGCGAACAGGGGGAAATCAGCCCCAGCATTTT
V: TRBV6-1; size: -; D: -; J: TRBJ2-7; CDR3: CASRSLHVQGHEQYF; DNA: TGTGCCAGCAGATCCCTTCACGTCCAGGGCCACGAGCAGTACTTC
V: TRBV7-2; size: -; D: -; J: TRBJ2-7; CDR3: CASSPLHRAYEQYF; DNA: TGTGCCAGCAGCCCTCTACACAGGGCCTACGAGCAGTACTTC
V: TRBV5-6; size: -; D: -; J: TRBJ1-2; CDR3: CASSSRGGRIYGYTF; DNA: TGTGCCAGCAGCTCCCGGGGGGGCAGGATCTATGGCTACACCTTC
V: TRBV6-1; size: once; D: TRBD2; J: TRBJ2-3; CDR3: CASSEAAGGTDTQYF; DNA: TGTGCCAGCAGTGAGGCGGCGGGGGGCACAGATACGCAGTATTTT
V: TRBV4-3; size: -; D: -; J: TRBJ2-2; CDR3: CASNPPPGPGPGELFF; DNA: TGCGCCAGCAACCCTCCCCCGGGCCCGGGGCCCGGGGAGCTGTTTTTT
V: TRBV10-3; size: -; D: -; J: TRBJ1-4; CDR3: CATMPTEAQNEKLFF; DNA: TGTGCCACCATGCCGACAGAGGCCCAAAATGAAAAACTGTTTTTT
V: TRBV7-9; size: -; D: -; J: TRBJ1-1; CDR3: CASSLGAYTEAFF; DNA: TGTGCCAGCAGCTTAGGGGCCTACACTGAAGCTTTCTTT
V: TRBV7-6; size: -; D: -; J: TRBJ2-1; CDR3: CASSLGFGGPYNEQFF; DNA: TGTGCCAGCAGCTTAGGGTTTGGGGGCCCCTACAATGAGCAGTTCTTC
V: TRBV5-1; size: many; D: -; J: TRBJ1-1; CDR3: CASSSTGLNTEAFF; DNA: TGCGCCAGCAGCTCTACAGGGTTGAACACTGAAGCTTTCTTT
V: TRBV10-3; size: -; D: TRBD1; J: TRBJ1-1; CDR3: CAISGGQGVNTEAFF; DNA: TGTGCCATCAGTGGCGGACAGGGGGTCAACACTGAAGCTTTCTTT
V: TRBV5-1; size: -; D: -; J: TRBJ1-6; CDR3: CASSLDPGRSPLHF; DNA: TGCGCCAGCAGCTTGGACCCGGGACGATCACCCCTCCACTTT
V: TRBV10-2; size: few; D: -; J: TRBJ1-1; CDR3: CASSDGKNTEAFF; DNA: TGCGCCAGCAGTGATGGCAAGAACACTGAAGCTTTCTTT
V: TRBV10-3; size: few; D: -; J: TRBJ1-2; CDR3: CAISESADTSYTF; DNA: TGTGCCATCAGTGAGTCGGCCGATACCTCTTACACCTTC
V: TRBV10-1; size: -; D: TRBD1; J: TRBJ1-1; CDR3: CASSSTGQGGEAFF; DNA: TGCGCCAGCAGCTCCACCGGACAGGGAGGTGAAGCTTTCTTT
V: TRBV5-4; size: -; D: -; J: TRBJ2-7; CDR3: CASSLGAGYEQYF; DNA: TGTGCCAGCAGCTTGGGGGCGGGCTACGAGCAGTACTTC
V: TRBV19; size: few; D: TRBD1; J: TRBJ1-2; CDR3: CASAAGPGGTSHGYTF; DNA: TGTGCCAGCGCTGCGGGACCAGGGGGCACCTCCCATGGCTACACCTTC
V: TRBV10-2; size: -; D: TRBD1; J: TRBJ2-3; CDR3: CASSEQTGKTDTQYF; DNA: TGCGCCAGCAGTGAACAGACAGGGAAGACAGATACGCAGTATTTT